This T cell receptor (beta chain) originates from a study of identical twins listed by TCRdb under 2016. Describing the broader study: To test whether fetal clonotypes persist, this study deep-sequenced TCR alpha and beta repertoires from monozygotic twins, from unrelated adults of various ages, and from cord blood. To rule out contamination, replicate twin experiments were performed at different times with different library preparation protocols. Paper-wide results and their limitations: The excess sharing between twins in beta out-of-frame sequences was weaker because fewer shared sequences reduced the signal-to-noise ratio. Because the same donors could not be followed over many years, the conclusions relied on cross-sectional statistical analysis. Out-of-frame TCR alpha sequences shared between twins showed an excess of low generation-probability sequences compared with coincidental sharing between unrelated individuals. In monozygotic twins, out-of-frame TCR alpha sharing was systematically underestimated by recombination models, although the models agreed with sharing between unrelated individuals. Zero-insertion analyses could be partly confounded by invariant T cells such as MAIT and iNKT, though diverse VJ usage argued against such confounding for most clonotypes. Fewer insertions were carried by abundant cord blood beta clonotypes; a weaker similar trend was observed in young adult naive repertoires, while no such trend was observed in memory repertoires.

As to this clonotype: What this receptor recognizes is not known. No quality values exist for individual bases; no much larger clone is one base distant.

Receptor libraries were prepared by 5' RACE. These reads were obtained on an Illumina HiSeq 2000. A universal primer binding site was added through template switching, and the final cDNA carried a unique molecular identifier so that TCR cDNA molecules could be counted accurately. Specific primers in the conserved constant-segment region were used to synthesize first-strand cDNA for TCR alpha and beta chains. To control for contamination, each cDNA library was double barcoded with a SMART-Mk sample barcode plus Illumina barcodes. Two successive PCR steps introduced TruSeq adapter sequences along with Illumina sample barcodes. Sequencing of the TCR alpha and beta cDNA libraries was done on the Illumina HiSeq platform using custom primers. The authors' analysis ran thus. MiGEC processed the raw reads to extract unique molecular identifiers, while MiXCR was used to determine the CDR3 positions. For each individual, recombination models were inferred using an EM algorithm with the repgenHMM and IGoR tools. Shared clonotype analysis was performed with the tcR package in R, normalizing sharing by the product of cloneset sizes. Out-of-frame nonproductive sequences were analyzed to study raw recombination free of thymic and clonal selection effects. The raw public data were reprocessed by TCRdb itself: fastp quality trimming at Q25, MiXCR clonotype calling, in-frame beta chains only. A single entry per CDR3 protein holds the most common genes and DNA from its merged rows. For this entry, the V and J calls and clone size follow TCRdb and not the study's own pipeline. Here the sample has fewer than 350,000 distinct CDR3 sequences; more than 6.5% occur a single time. Over 2% of the sample goes to the ten largest clones.

Every donor was a healthy Caucasian. Three pairs of female monozygotic twins, all aged roughly 18 to 29 years, were included in the twin cohort. Using Miltenyi CD45RO+ enrichment and human naive T-cell isolation kits, memory (CD45RO+) and naive T cells were isolated from PBMC. From its cysteine to its phenylalanine, the CDR3 spans 14 amino acids. The only DNA kept is the CDR3, 42 bases in frame from the first base. Ends trimmed: V by 0 bases, J by 7 bases; bases unmatched to a gene: 6. CDR1 and CDR2, per the germline V gene (reference sequence), are SEHNR and FQNEAQ. Another study also made use of these data, one on yellow fever vaccine responses in identical twins. According to the second study: According to the authors, the vaccine-induced T cell response in identical twins seemed to be partly convergent and partly specific to each individual. Focusing on identical twins, the study followed the T cell clones that responded to the vaccine, and did so with precision.

The receptor's source is a woman aged 18-29 years in good health. The source material was memory (CD45RO+) T cells sorted from blood. The cell subset or site label corresponds to: CD45RO+ enriched T cells. In this chain, TRBV7-9 is recombined with TRBJ2-7, with 7 junctional bases fitting TRBD2. The CDR3 loop reads CASSLAGGPEEQYF. The DNA reads TGTGCCAGCAGCTTAGCGGGAGGGCCGGAGGAGCAGTACTTC.